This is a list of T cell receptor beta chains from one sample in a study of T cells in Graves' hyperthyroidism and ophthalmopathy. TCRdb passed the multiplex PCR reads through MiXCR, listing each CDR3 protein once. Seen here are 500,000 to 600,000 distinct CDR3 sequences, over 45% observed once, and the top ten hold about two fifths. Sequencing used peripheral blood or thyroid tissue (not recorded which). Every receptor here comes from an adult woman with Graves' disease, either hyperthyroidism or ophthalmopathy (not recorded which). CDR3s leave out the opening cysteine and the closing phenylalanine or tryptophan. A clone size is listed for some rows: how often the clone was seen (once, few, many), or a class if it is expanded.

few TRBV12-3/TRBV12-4 ASSLIGETQY
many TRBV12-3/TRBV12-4 ASRAGRAYGELF
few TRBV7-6 ASSLAGELGGYT
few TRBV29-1 SVDMAETQY
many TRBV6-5 ASSYSETQY
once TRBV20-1 SARGPPPGTEAF
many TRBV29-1 SVPSSLSPPQAF
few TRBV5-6 ASSQGQALASEKLF
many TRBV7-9 ASSAYGTGTYEQY
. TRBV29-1 SVGQGGIYEQY
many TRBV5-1 ASSLVSGAEQY
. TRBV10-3 AISLLAGGGYEQY
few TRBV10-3 AISGFDNEKLF
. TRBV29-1 SVDPGQVDFYGYT
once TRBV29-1 SVGQNSGNTIY
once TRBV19 ASSLLGQEEAF
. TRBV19 ATRTGTGDTEAF
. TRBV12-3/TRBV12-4 ASSLNKGIGSPLH
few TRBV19 ASSTGIQETQY
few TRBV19 ASSGSRDGLNEKLF
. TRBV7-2 ASSSRQGLTEAF
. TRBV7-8 ARSVAGTGYEQY
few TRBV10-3 AISESREGLYNEQF
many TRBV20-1 SVWDLEETQY
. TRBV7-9 ASSTARSLHGYT
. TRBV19 ASRYTQGTYGYT